One and the same sample provided the 11 T cell receptor beta chains below, sequenced in a study of blood T cell repertoires in COVID-19. Method: immunoSEQ multiplex PCR; TCRdb's copy keeps in-frame clones and lacks some. This sample has 88,000 or so clones, with 65% to 90% found just once. The sequenced sample consisted of peripheral blood. These receptors were obtained from a man in his fifties or sixties with acute or convalescent COVID-19.

The J gene is TRBJ2-7, the V gene TRBV18; possible D gene TRBD2, 5 bases. The CDR3 spans 17 residues. Germline values: CDR1 KGHSH, CDR2 LQKENI. Trimming removed 2 bases from V and 5 bases from J, with 22 bases in between. In DNA, the CDR3 is TGTGCCAGCTCACCAAGGGTCCATCGGGGAAGTCAGGACGAGCAGTACTTC. Its translation is CASSPRVHRGSQDEQYF.

This clone was detected once. The rearrangement uses TRBV30 and TRBJ1-5, with D tentatively TRBD1 (5 bases). The CDR3 is 15 amino acids. The germline gives CDR1 GTSNPN, CDR2 SVGIG (reference sequence). Trimming shortened V by 1 base and J by 4 bases, and 14 bases separated the two germline ends. DNA of the CDR3: TGTGCCTGGAGTGGGGGCACAAACGGGAATCAGCCCCAGCATTTT. Its translation: CAWSGGTNGNQPQHF.

The rearrangement joins TRBV30 to TRBJ2-2, with 11 positions matching TRBD2. V dropped 1 base and J dropped 6; count of bases not matched to a gene: 4. The CDR3 has 15 amino acids. Germline V gene lookup returns CDR1 GTSNPN and CDR2 SVGIG (reference sequence). In DNA form, the CDR3 reads TGTGCCTGGAGTGAGGGACTAGCGGCCCCCGGGGAGCTGTTTTTT. Translated: CAWSEGLAAPGELFF.

V usage is TRBV7-8 and J usage is TRBJ2-1; D is undetermined. Germline loops: CDR1 SGHVS, CDR2 FQNEAQ. CDR3 size: 15 residues. The V gene lost 6 bases and the J gene lost 0 bases, with 12 bases spanning the gap. CDR3 loop: CASRPSGSSYNEQFF. The CDR3 DNA is TGTGCCAGCAGGCCCTCCGGGTCCTCCTACAATGAGCAGTTCTTC.

The chain carries TRBV6-5 and TRBJ2-1; D is undetermined. V lost 2 bases to trimming and J lost 4 bases, with 9 bases between them. Germline assignment: CDR1 MNHEY and CDR2 SVGAGI. The CDR3 consists of 14 residues. The CDR3 spells CASSYEVLYNEQFF. The CDR3 coding sequence is TGTGCCAGCAGTTACGAGGTCTTATACAATGAGCAGTTCTTC.

This sequence joins TRBV5-1 and TRBJ1-2; the match to TRBD1 covers 10 bases. Trimming at V came to 4 bases and at J to 7 bases, leaving 7 bases not matched to a gene. Germline CDR1 is SGHRS and CDR2 is YFSETQ. The CDR3 runs to 14 residues. This CDR3 is CASSQGQGIGGYTF. The DNA of the CDR3 is TGCGCCAGCAGCCAGGGACAGGGGATTGGTGGCTACACCTTC. The full variable domain, its missing parts supplied by reference TRBV5-1 and TRBJ1-2, is KAGVTQTPRYLIKTRGQQVTLSCSPISGHRSVSWYQQTPGQGLQFLFEYFSETQRNKGNFPGRFSGRQFSNSRSEMNVSTLELGDSALYLCASSQGQGIGGYTFGSGTRLTVV.

This chain links TRBV10-3 with TRBJ2-3; D unclear. Germline CDR1 and CDR2: ENHRY and SYGVKD. This CDR3 is 15 amino acids long. V gave up 3 bases and J gave up 2 bases, with 12 bases separating them. The CDR3 region is CAISESVNPTDTQYF. The DNA for the CDR3 is TGTGCCATCAGTGAAAGCGTTAACCCCACAGATACGCAGTATTTT.

This chain uses TRBV6-2 or TRBV6-3 with TRBJ1-5; TRBD1 might be the D (6 bases). Germline V gene sequence: CDR1 MNHEY, CDR2 SVGEGT. The CDR3 runs to 16 residues. Trimming shortened V by 5 bases and J by 3 bases, and 17 bases separated the two germline ends. The DNA of the CDR3 is TGTGCCAGCAGTCAGCGACAGGTGATTGACAATCAGCCCCAGCATTTT. Its translation is CASSQRQVIDNQPQHF.

The chain has TRBV5-4 and TRBJ2-2; TRBD2 matches 11 bases. CDR3 length: 17 residues. Trimming at V came to 0 bases and at J to 1 base, leaving 2 bases not matched to a gene. The germline CDR1 and CDR2 sequences are SGHNT and YYREEE (reference sequence). CDR3 coding DNA: TGTGCCAGCAGCTTGGATCTAGCGGGAGGGAACACCGGGGAGCTGTTTTTT. Its protein is CASSLDLAGGNTGELFF. Full variable domain (missing parts from reference TRBV5-4 and TRBJ2-2): ETGVTQSPTHLIKTRGQQVTLRCSSQSGHNTVSWYQQALGQGPQFIFQYYREEENGRGNFPPRFSGLQFPNYSSELNVNALELDDSALYLCASSLDLAGGNTGELFFGEGSRLTVL.

The chain employs TRBV7-9 and TRBJ2-1, with 14 bases that match TRBD2. J gave up 6 bases and V 4 bases, and 5 bases lay outside the gene matches. The CDR3 has 16 amino acids. Germline CDR1 and CDR2: SEHNR and FQNEAQ (reference sequence). CDR3 loop: CASSSTSGRASNEQFF. DNA of the CDR3: TGTGCCAGCAGCTCGACTAGCGGGAGGGCCTCCAATGAGCAGTTCTTC.

The chain combines TRBV10-3 with TRBJ2-7, with 9 bases that match TRBD1. This CDR3 has 14 residues. V was clipped by 10 bases and J by 2 bases; unmatched bases: 9. CDR1 and CDR2 (germline): ENHRY, SYGVKD. The chain's CDR3 is CATQTGTGTYEQYF. CDR3 coding DNA: TGTGCCACGCAAACCGGGACAGGGACCTACGAGCAGTACTTC.